This T cell receptor beta chain was sequenced during a study of molecular identifiers for immune sequencing clone quantification. This CDR3 spans 16 amino acids. The germline V gene encodes CDR1 MGHRA and CDR2 YSYEKL. V was clipped by 1 base and J by 2 bases; unmatched bases: 6. Each CDR3 protein is one row after TCRdb ran MiXCR on the PCR reads. The sample has around 470,000 distinct CDR3 sequences; about a quarter are singletons. This clonotype was detected ten times or more. Sequenced: naive CD8+ T cells from blood, with Jurkat cell RNA spiked in. Subset: FACS-sorted CD8+CD4-CCR7+CD45RA+ naive T cells. This receptor was identified in a human donor in good health. Some libraries in this study had Jurkat cell RNA spiked in. This rearrangement joins TRBV4-1 to TRBJ2-3; 7 bases agree with TRBD1. The CDR3 DNA reads as TGCGCCAGCAGCCAAGGGACAGGCCTTACCACAGATACGCAGTATTTT. Translated: CASSQGTGLTTDTQYF.